This entry concerns a single TCR beta chain. V trimming: 8 bases; J trimming: 4 bases; junction bases outside the gene matches: 7. The CDR3 length is 13 residues. From germline, CDR1 is LNHDA and CDR2 SQIVND (reference sequence). This record belongs to a study of regulatory T cells in long-lasting Graves disease. Time point defined: newly diagnosed GD, antithyroid drugs for less than 3 months. There was RNA extracted from PBMCs, and the TCR library was made from it. Building of the TCR beta libraries involved iRepertoire HTBI primers and Arm-PCR of CDR3 regions. TCRdb fed the multiplex PCR reads into MiXCR, producing one record per CDR3 protein. The sample has 500,000 to 700,000 distinct CDR3 sequences; 16% are singletons. These data were likewise used in another study, on T cells in Graves' hyperthyroidism and ophthalmopathy.

This sequence joins TRBV19 and TRBJ2-7; TRBD2 aligns across 8 bases. This clonotype originated in a woman in her thirties with Graves disease. The specimen was peripheral blood mononuclear cells (PBMCs), collected at new diagnosis, from a patient treated with antithyroid drugs. The CDR3 DNA reads TGTGCCAGTGGATGGACTAGCAGTTACGAGCAGTACTTC. Residues: CASGWTSSYEQYF.